This TCR beta chain was sequenced for a study of T cell responses to AZD1222 COVID-19 vaccine. Study context: Doses given second, at about 4 or about 12 weeks, were pooled. Study-level points and caveats: Donors were chiefly white British, with a greater number of females, and clonal diversity was perhaps underestimated. There were repertoire samples only from the period after the peak T cell response.

In this sample, this clone turned up once. The antigen remains undetermined. TCRdb keeps only in-frame clones here, not all; method: immunoSEQ multiplex PCR. Counted here are about 120,000 clones, roughly nine tenths occurring once; the ten biggest clones make up roughly 5.4%. The CDR3 loop spans 15 amino acids. V shed 5 bases and J shed 2 bases, with 13 bases lying between them. The germline V gene has CDR1 SGHVS and CDR2 FQNEAQ. The material sequenced was peripheral blood, taken on day 0 of AZD1222 vaccination. The receptor comes from an adult in good health. This chain connects TRBV7-8 to TRBJ2-1, with D unresolved. The CDR3 loop reads CASSPPPSTYNEQFF. The CDR3 nucleotides read TGTGCCAGCAGCCCGCCCCCTAGTACCTACAATGAGCAGTTCTTC.